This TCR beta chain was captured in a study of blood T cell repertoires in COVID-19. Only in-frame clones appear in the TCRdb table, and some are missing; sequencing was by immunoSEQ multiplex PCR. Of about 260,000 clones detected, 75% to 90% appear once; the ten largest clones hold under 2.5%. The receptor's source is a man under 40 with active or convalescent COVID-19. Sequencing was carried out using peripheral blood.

The CDR3 here is CASRGTNEKLFF. Written as DNA, the CDR3 is TGTGCCAGCAGGGGCACTAATGAAAAACTGTTTTTT. The chain combines TRBV12-3 or TRBV12-4 with TRBJ1-4; D remains ambiguous. The CDR3 extends over 12 amino acids. V shed 6 bases and J shed 2 bases, with 4 bases lying between them.